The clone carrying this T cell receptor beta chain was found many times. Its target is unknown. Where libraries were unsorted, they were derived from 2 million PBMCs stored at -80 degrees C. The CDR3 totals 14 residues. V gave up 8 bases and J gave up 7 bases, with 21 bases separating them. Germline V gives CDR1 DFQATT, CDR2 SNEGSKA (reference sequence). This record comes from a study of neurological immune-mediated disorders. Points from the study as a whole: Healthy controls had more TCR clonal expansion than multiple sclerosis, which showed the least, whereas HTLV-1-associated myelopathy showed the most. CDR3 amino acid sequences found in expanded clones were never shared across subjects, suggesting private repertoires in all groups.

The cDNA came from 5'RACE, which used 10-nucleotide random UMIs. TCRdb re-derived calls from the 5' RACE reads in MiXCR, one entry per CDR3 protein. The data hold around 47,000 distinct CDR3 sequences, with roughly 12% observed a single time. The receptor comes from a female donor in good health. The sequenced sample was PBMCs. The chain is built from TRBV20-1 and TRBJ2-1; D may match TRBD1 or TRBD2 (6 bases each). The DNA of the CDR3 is TGCAGTTTTTTTAGGGGGGAGCCGGTTAATGAGCAGTTCTTC. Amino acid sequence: CSFFRGEPVNEQFF.